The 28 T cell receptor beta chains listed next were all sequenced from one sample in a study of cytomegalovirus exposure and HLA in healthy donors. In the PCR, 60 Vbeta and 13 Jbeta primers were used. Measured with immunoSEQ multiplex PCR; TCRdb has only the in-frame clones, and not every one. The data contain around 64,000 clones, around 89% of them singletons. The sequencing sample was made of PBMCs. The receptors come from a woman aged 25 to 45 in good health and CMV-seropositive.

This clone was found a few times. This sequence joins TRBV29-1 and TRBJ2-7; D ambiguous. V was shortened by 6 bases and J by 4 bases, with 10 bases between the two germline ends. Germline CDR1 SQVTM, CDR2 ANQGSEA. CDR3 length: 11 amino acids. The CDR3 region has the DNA TGCAGCGTAGTCAGATCGTACGAGCAGTACTTC. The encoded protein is CSVVRSYEQYF.

In DNA form, the CDR3 reads TGTGCCAGCAGTCCCTACGGGGGACAGTACGAGCAGTACTTC. Protein sequence: CASSPYGGQYEQYF. V usage is TRBV27 and J usage is TRBJ2-7, with D possibly matching TRBD1 (7 bases). V dropped 5 bases and J dropped 4 bases, with 15 bases sitting between them. The CDR3 covers 14 residues. CDR1 MNHEY and CDR2 SMNVEV come from the germline V gene (reference sequence).

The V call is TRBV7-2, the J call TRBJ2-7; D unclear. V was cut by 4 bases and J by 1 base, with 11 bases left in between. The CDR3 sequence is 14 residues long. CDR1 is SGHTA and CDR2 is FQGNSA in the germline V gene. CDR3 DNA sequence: TGTGCCAGCAGCTATCTCTCTAGGTCCTACGAGCAGTACTTC. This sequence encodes CASSYLSRSYEQYF. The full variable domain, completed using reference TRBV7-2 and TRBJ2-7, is GAGVSQSPSNKVTEKGKDVELRCDPISGHTALYWYRQSLGQGLEFLIYFQGNSAPDKSGLPSDRFSAERTGGSVSTLTIQRTQQEDSAVYLCASSYLSRSYEQYFGPGTRLTVT.

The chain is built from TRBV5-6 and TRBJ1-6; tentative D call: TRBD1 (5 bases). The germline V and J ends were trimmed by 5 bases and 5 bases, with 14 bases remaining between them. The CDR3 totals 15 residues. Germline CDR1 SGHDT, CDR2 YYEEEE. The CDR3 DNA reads TGTGCCAGCAGATTTGGACACTTTAATAATTCACCCCTCCACTTT. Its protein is CASRFGHFNNSPLHF. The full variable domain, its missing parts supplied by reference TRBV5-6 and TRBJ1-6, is DAGVTQSPTHLIKTRGQQVTLRCSPKSGHDTVSWYQQALGQGPQFIFQYYEEEERQRGNFPDRFSGHQFPNYSSELNVNALLLGDSALYLCASRFGHFNNSPLHFGNGTRLTVT.

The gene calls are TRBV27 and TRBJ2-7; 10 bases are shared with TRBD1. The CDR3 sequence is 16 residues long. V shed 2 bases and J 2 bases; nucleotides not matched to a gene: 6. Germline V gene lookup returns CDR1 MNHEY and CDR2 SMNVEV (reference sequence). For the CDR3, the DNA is TGTGCCAGCAGTTTAGTTCCCGGGACAGGGGCCTACGAGCAGTACTTC. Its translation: CASSLVPGTGAYEQYF.

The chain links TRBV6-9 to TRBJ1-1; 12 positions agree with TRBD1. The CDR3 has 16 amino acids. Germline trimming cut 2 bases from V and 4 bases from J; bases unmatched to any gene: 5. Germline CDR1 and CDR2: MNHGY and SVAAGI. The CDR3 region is CASSYPGQGASTEAFF. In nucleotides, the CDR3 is TGTGCCAGCAGTTATCCGGGACAGGGGGCTTCCACTGAAGCTTTCTTT.

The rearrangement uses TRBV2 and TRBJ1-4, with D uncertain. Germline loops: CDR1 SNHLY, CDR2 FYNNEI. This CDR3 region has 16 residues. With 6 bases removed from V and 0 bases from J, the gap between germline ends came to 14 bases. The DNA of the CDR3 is TGTGCCAGCAGCGAACTTGGGAGAGCAACTAATGAAAAACTGTTTTTT. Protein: CASSELGRATNEKLFF.

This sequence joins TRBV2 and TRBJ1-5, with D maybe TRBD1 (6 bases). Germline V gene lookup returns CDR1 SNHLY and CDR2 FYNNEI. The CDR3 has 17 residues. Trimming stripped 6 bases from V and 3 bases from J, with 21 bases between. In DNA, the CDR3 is TGTGCCAGCAGAGCAGGTTCGCGGACAGTTCTCAATCAGCCCCAGCATTTT. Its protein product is CASRAGSRTVLNQPQHF.

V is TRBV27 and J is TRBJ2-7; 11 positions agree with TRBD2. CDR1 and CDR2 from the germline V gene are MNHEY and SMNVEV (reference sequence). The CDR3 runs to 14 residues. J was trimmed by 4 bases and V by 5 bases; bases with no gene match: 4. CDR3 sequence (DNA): TGTGCCAGCAGTATCCGGACTAGCGGGTACGAGCAGTACTTC. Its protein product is CASSIRTSGYEQYF.

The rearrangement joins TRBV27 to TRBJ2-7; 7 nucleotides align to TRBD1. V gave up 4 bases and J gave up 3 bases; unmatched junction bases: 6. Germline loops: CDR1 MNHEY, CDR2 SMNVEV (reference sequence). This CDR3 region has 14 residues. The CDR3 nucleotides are TGTGCCAGCAGTTGGGGGCGACAGGGCTACGAGCAGTACTTC. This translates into CASSWGRQGYEQYF.

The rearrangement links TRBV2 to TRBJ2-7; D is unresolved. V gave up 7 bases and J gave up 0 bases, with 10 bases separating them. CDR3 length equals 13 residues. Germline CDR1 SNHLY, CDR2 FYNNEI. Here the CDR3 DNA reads TGTGCCAGCATGAGATTGAGCTCCTACGAGCAGTACTTC. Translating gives CASMRLSSYEQYF.

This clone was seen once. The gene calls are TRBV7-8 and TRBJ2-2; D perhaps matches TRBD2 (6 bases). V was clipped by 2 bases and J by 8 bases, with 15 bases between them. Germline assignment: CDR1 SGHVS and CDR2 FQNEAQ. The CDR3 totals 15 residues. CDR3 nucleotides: TGTGCCAGCAGCTTATTAGGCGGGATGAAAGGGGAGCTGTTTTTT. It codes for CASSLLGGMKGELFF.

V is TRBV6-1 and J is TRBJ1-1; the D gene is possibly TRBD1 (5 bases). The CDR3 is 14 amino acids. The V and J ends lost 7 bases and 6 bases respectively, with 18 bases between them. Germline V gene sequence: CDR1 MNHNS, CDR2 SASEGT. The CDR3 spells CASNPLGGVAEAFF. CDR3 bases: TGTGCCAGCAATCCCTTGGGGGGGGTCGCTGAAGCTTTCTTT.

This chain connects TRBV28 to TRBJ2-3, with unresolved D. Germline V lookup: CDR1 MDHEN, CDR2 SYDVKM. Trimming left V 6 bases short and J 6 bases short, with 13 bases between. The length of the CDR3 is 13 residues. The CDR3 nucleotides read TGTGCCAGCAGCCCCCCAGTGAAGGATACGCAGTATTTT. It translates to CASSPPVKDTQYF.

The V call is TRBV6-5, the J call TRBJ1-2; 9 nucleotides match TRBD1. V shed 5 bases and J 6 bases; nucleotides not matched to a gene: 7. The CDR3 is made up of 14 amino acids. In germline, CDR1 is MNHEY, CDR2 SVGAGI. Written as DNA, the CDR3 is TGTGCCAGCAGTCAGGACAGGGGTTTGAATGGCTACACCTTC. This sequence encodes CASSQDRGLNGYTF.

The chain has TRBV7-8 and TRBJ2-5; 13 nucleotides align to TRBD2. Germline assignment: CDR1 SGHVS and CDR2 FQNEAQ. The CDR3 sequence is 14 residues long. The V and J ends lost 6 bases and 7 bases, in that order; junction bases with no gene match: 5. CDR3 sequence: CASSTSGRVVTQYF. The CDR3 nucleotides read TGTGCCAGCAGTACTAGCGGGAGGGTGGTGACCCAGTACTTC.

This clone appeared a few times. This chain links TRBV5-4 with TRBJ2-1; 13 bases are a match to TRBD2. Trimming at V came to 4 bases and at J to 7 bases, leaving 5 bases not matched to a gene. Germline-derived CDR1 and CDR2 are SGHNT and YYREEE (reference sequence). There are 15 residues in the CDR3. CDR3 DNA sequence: TGTGCCAGCAGCCCGGGACTAGCGGGGAGGAATGAGCAGTTCTTC. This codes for CASSPGLAGRNEQFF.

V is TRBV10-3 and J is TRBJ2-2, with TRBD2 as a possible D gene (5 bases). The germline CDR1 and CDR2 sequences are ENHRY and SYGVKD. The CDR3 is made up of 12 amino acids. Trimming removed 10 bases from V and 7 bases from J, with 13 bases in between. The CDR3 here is CATSGVDGELFF. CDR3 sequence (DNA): TGTGCCACCTCCGGGGTGGACGGGGAGCTGTTTTTT.

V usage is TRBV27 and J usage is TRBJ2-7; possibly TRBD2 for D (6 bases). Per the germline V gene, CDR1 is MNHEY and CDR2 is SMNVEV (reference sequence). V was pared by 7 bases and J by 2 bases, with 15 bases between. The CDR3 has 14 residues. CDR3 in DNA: TGTGCCAGCACGTGGACTCCGGGGGCCTACGAGCAGTACTTC. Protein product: CASTWTPGAYEQYF.

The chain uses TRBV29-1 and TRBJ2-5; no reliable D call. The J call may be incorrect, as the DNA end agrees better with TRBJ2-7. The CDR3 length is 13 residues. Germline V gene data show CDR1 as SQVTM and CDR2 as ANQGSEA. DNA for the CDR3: TGCAGCGTTCGTGTTAAGTCAACCTACGAGCAGTACTTC. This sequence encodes CSVRVKSTYEQYF.

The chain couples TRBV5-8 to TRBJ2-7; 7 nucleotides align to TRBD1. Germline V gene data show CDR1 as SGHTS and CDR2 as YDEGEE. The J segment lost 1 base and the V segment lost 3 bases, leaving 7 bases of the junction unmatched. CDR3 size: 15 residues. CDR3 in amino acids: CASSWSGTVSYEQYF. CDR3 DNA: TGTGCCAGCAGCTGGTCCGGGACAGTTTCCTACGAGCAGTACTTC. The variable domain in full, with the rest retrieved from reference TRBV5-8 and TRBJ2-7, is EAGVTQSPTHLIKTRGQQATLRCSPISGHTSVYWYQQALGLGLQFLLWYDEGEERNRGNFPPRFSGRQFPNYSSELNVNALELEDSALYLCASSWSGTVSYEQYFGPGTRLTVT.

The chain's CDR3 is CASSHRTEQETQYF. DNA of the CDR3: TGTGCCAGCAGCCATCGGACTGAACAAGAGACCCAGTACTTC. The chain joins TRBV7-6 to TRBJ2-5; D might be TRBD2 (5 bases). The CDR3 totals 14 residues. Germline CDR1 is SGHVS and CDR2 is FNYEAQ. The germline V and J ends were trimmed by 5 bases and 2 bases, with 12 bases remaining between them.

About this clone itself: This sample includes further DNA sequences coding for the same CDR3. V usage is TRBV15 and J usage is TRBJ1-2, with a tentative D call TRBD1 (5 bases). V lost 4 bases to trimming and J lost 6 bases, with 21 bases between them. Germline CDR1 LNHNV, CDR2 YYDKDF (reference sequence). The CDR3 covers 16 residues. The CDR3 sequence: CATSKGVAVDFHGYTF. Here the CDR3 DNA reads TGTGCCACCAGCAAAGGGGTAGCAGTAGATTTCCATGGCTACACCTTC.

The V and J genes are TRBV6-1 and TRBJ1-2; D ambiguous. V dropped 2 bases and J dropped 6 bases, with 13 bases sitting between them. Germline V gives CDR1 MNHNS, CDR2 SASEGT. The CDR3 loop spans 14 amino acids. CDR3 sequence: CASSETRERNGYTF. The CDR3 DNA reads TGTGCCAGCAGTGAAACTCGGGAAAGGAATGGCTACACCTTC.

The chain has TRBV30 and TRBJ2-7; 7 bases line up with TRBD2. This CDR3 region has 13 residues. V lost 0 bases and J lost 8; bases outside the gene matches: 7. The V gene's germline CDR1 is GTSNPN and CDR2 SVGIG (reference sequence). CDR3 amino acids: CAWSVSWREKQYF. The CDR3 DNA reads TGTGCCTGGAGTGTATCTTGGCGGGAGAAGCAGTACTTC.

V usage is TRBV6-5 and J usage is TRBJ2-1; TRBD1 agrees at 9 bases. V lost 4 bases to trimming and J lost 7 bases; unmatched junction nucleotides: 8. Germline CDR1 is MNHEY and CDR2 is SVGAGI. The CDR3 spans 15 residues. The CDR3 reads CASSSPGTGRNEQFF. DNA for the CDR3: TGTGCCAGCAGTTCACCCGGGACAGGGAGAAATGAGCAGTTCTTC.

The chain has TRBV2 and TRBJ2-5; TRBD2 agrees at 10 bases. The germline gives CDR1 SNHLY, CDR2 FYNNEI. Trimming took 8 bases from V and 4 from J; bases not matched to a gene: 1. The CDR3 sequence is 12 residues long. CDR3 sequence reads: CASLAGGETQYF. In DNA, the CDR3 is TGTGCCAGCTTAGCGGGAGGAGAGACCCAGTACTTC.

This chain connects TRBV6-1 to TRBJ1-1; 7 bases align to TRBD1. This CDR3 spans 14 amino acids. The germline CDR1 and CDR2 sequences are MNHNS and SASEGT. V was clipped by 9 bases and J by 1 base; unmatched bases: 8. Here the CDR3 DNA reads TGTGCCAGTAGACAGGGCCTAACGAACACTGAAGCTTTCTTT. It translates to CASRQGLTNTEAFF.